This entry describes one T cell receptor beta chain. This clonotype was seen a few times. It lacks a known antigen. Base qualities were left out, and no much larger clone turns up one base away. The data were obtained in a study of T cell repertoires in cytomegalovirus infection (dated by TCRdb to the late 2010s). About the full investigation: Recently identified HLA-C-restricted CMV epitopes, whose presentation resists viral immunomodulation, were targeted by peptide stimulations together with well-studied HLA-B-restricted epitopes. Donor HLA type was relevant to the analysis, because carriage of CMV infection together with the matching HLA type was indicated by public TCR beta signatures. Summary of the overall study and its limitations: In the ex vivo response, HLA-C-restricted CMV-specific TCR beta clonotypes were dominant, and in two of eight donors the single most frequent clonotype came from this HLA-C-restricted group. In both this cohort and an independent cohort of 300 to 450 donors, the cumulative frequency of public TCR beta family members distinguished carriers of CMV infection plus the relevant HLA type.

These reads were obtained on an Illumina HiSeq 1500. The public reads were reprocessed in TCRdb via fastp at Q25 and MiXCR, keeping in-frame beta chains. CDR3 protein duplicates are merged, each entry listing the most common genes and DNA. For this sample there are 62,000 or so distinct CDR3 sequences; about 19% appear just once. The ten top clones hold roughly 73% of the sample. The meaning of the sample's treatment or condition label: in vitro stimulation with specific CMV peptide epitopes to enrich CMV-specific T cells. Specimen: CD8+ T cells from cultured PBMCs, collected from culture after CMV antigen stimulation. This sequence originates from a human donor in good health (CMV status not recorded). Some clones in this sample may be carry-over from other donors' samples.

The CDR3 protein is CASSLSGGAGYEQYF. The nucleotide sequence reads as follows: TGTGCCAGCAGCTTAAGCGGGGGGGCCGGGTACGAGCAGTACTTC. The chain was built from TRBV7-2 and TRBJ2-7, and 10 bases in between align with TRBD2. The CDR3 holds 15 amino acids from the cysteine to the phenylalanine. The retained sequence is limited to the CDR3, 45 bases, with the frame set at the first base. Taken from the germline V gene, the CDR1 and CDR2 loops are SGHTA and FQGNSA. The V end gives up 2 bases and the J end 4 bases, leaving 5 bases in the junction not matched to a gene.